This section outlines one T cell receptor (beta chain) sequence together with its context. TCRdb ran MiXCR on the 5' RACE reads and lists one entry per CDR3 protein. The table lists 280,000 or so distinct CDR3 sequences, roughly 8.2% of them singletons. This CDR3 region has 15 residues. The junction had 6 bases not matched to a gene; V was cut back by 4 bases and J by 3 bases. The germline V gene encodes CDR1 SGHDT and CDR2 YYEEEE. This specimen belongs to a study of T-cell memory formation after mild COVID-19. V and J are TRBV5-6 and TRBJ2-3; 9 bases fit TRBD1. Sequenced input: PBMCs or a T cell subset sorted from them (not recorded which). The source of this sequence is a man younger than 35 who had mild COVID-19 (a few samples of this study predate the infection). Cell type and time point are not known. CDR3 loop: CASSLRTGETDTQYF. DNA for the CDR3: TGTGCCAGCAGCCTTAGGACAGGGGAGACAGATACGCAGTATTTT.